This TCR beta chain originates from a study of graft-versus-host responses after intestinal transplantation. Study-wide results and caveats: GvH clonotypes were identified within recipient marrow, with a subset emerging first in ileum or blood.

Here immunoSEQ multiplex PCR was the method, and the copy in TCRdb shows in-frame clones only, minus some. This table holds around 110,000 clones, approximately 90% found once. Note on this clone: Its specificity is not known. This specimen includes other DNA sequences encoding the same CDR3.

The sequences come from unstimulated CD4+ T cells sorted from spleen or lymph node cells, collected before intestinal transplant. This sequence originates from a human donor who received an intestinal transplant.

CDR3 amino acids: CASSLATSGYNEQFF. The CDR3 DNA reads TGCGCCAGCAGCTTGGCAACTAGCGGTTACAATGAGCAGTTCTTC. V and J are TRBV5-1 and TRBJ2-1; 8 bases are shared with TRBD2. Germline loops: CDR1 SGHRS, CDR2 YFSETQ. The junction had 3 bases not matched to a gene; V was cut back by 0 bases and J by 4 bases. CDR3 length equals 15 residues.